A single sample gave rise to the 15 T cell receptor beta chains below, sequenced in a study of OX40 agonist ivuxolimab in advanced cancers. Some clones are missing from TCRdb's copy, which holds only in-frame ones; the method was immunoSEQ multiplex PCR. The data contain tens of thousands of clones, about 91% of them singletons. The sample was CD4+ or CD8+ T cells sorted from blood, taken in a trial of the OX40 agonist ivuxolimab. These receptors were obtained from an adult with an advanced solid tumor such as melanoma, head and neck, liver or kidney cancer.

This rearrangement joins TRBV28 to TRBJ2-7; TRBD1 matches at 8 bases. Germline CDR1 MDHEN, CDR2 SYDVKM. This CDR3 is built from 15 residues. The junction had 9 bases not matched to a gene; V was cut back by 6 bases and J by 2 bases. Written as DNA, the CDR3 is TGTGCCAGCAGGACCCCGGGACAGGCAACCTACGAGCAGTACTTC. Its protein product is CASRTPGQATYEQYF.

This clone is deemed medium-sized. The gene calls are TRBV27 and TRBJ1-2; no clear D. This CDR3 comprises 12 residues. Per germline, CDR1 MNHEY and CDR2 SMNVEV (reference sequence). V lost 8 bases and J 2 bases, leaving 9 bases between the germline ends. CDR3 sequence: CASAPGNYGYTF. CDR3 DNA: TGTGCCAGCGCGCCAGGAAACTATGGCTACACCTTC.

The CDR3 spells CASSTTQGGGGANVLTF. The DNA for the CDR3 is TGTGCCAGCAGTACCACACAGGGTGGTGGTGGGGCCAACGTCCTGACTTTC. V gene TRBV27 combines with J gene TRBJ2-6; perhaps TRBD1 as D (6 bases). The length of the CDR3 is 17 residues. Trimming stripped 5 bases from V and 3 bases from J, with 17 bases between. Germline-derived CDR1 and CDR2 are MNHEY and SMNVEV (reference sequence).

V and J are TRBV4-3 and TRBJ1-3; no firm D call. This CDR3 has 15 amino acids. Between the trimmed V and J ends, which lost 0 bases and 0 bases, there was a span of 6 bases. Germline CDR1 LGHNA, CDR2 YSLEER. The CDR3: CASSQDGYSGNTIYF. CDR3 bases: TGCGCCAGCAGCCAAGATGGCTACTCTGGAAACACCATATATTTT.

V is TRBV11-2 and J is TRBJ1-3, with 8 bases that match TRBD1. J lost 4 bases, V lost 5 bases, and 10 bases had no gene match. The CDR3 loop spans 16 amino acids. CDR1 and CDR2 from the germline V gene are SGHAT and FQNNGV. The CDR3 nucleotides are TGTGCCAGCAGCCCACCGGTGACAGGGGTCGGAAACACCATATATTTT. It specifies CASSPPVTGVGNTIYF.

In DNA, the CDR3 is TGTGCCAGCAGCGGGCCTGGGCGCACAGATACGCAGTATTTT. It yields the protein CASSGPGRTDTQYF. The chain is built from TRBV5-6 and TRBJ2-3; D unresolved. Germline V gives CDR1 SGHDT, CDR2 YYEEEE. V lost 4 bases and J lost 1, with 10 bases in between. This CDR3 has 14 amino acids.

This clone showed up just once. J is TRBJ2-3 and V is TRBV14, with 9 bases aligning to TRBD2. The germline gives CDR1 SGHDN, CDR2 FVKESK. The CDR3 runs to 15 residues. V shed 4 bases and J 3 bases; nucleotides not matched to a gene: 5. The CDR3 coding sequence is TGTGCCAGCAGCCTTTTAGCGGGAGCAACAGATACGCAGTATTTT. It codes for CASSLLAGATDTQYF.

The V and J genes are TRBV28 and TRBJ2-5, with unresolved D. V dropped 6 bases and J dropped 0 bases, with 5 bases sitting between them. CDR1 and CDR2 from the germline V gene are MDHEN and SYDVKM. The length of the CDR3 is 12 residues. CDR3 in DNA: TGTGCCAGCAGGGTCAACCAAGAGACCCAGTACTTC. The encoded protein is CASRVNQETQYF.

CDR3 in DNA: TGTGCCAGCAGCTCCCCACGGAGCTCCTACAATGAGCAGTTCTTC. It codes for CASSSPRSSYNEQFF. This chain connects TRBV7-9 to TRBJ2-1; D remains unclear. With 4 bases removed from V and 0 bases from J, the gap between germline ends came to 10 bases. Germline CDR1 and CDR2: SEHNR and FQNEAQ (reference sequence). The CDR3 loop spans 15 amino acids.

This chain uses TRBV27 with TRBJ2-1; perhaps D is TRBD1 or TRBD2 (5 bases each). From germline, CDR1 is MNHEY and CDR2 SMNVEV (reference sequence). Deletions cut 5 bases from V and 0 bases from J, with 17 bases between. The CDR3 totals 17 residues. The CDR3: CASSLSWGLGSYNEQFF. The CDR3 DNA is TGTGCCAGCAGTCTTAGTTGGGGGTTAGGCTCCTACAATGAGCAGTTCTTC.

This chain connects TRBV15 to TRBJ2-5; D not certain. The CDR3 is 15 residues long. Germline CDR1 LNHNV, CDR2 YYDKDF (reference sequence). V was pared by 0 bases and J by 1 base, with 9 bases between. The CDR3 spells CATSRDVRFQETQYF. The CDR3 nucleotides are TGTGCCACCAGCAGAGATGTGAGGTTCCAAGAGACCCAGTACTTC.

The chain carries TRBV6-6 and TRBJ2-7; D unclear. CDR1 is MNHNY and CDR2 is SVGAGI in the germline V gene (reference sequence). The CDR3 extends over 16 amino acids. Trimming removed 7 bases at V and 6 bases at J, with 25 bases between. The CDR3 coding sequence is TGTGCCAGCACTACGGCCTGGACGGATGCACCGGGCGAGCAGTACTTC. It encodes CASTTAWTDAPGEQYF.

The V call is TRBV5-4, the J call TRBJ2-7; D might be TRBD1 (6 bases). The V gene's germline CDR1 is SGHNT and CDR2 YYREEE (reference sequence). Trimming left V 4 bases short and J 2 bases short, with 13 bases between. The CDR3 length is 14 residues. The CDR3 nucleotides are TGTGCCAGCAGCCCAGAAGGGACAACCTACGAGCAGTACTTC. It specifies CASSPEGTTYEQYF.

Here the CDR3 DNA reads TGTGCCAGCAGCGCCGAAAGCTCCTACAATGAGCAGTTCTTC. The encoded protein is CASSAESSYNEQFF. V gene TRBV7-9 combines with J gene TRBJ2-1, with no clear D. CDR1 and CDR2 from the germline V gene are SEHNR and FQNEAQ (reference sequence). V lost 5 bases to trimming and J lost 0 bases, with 8 bases between them. The CDR3 loop spans 14 amino acids.

This chain joins TRBV7-6 and TRBJ2-7; 8 nucleotides match TRBD2. The germline V gene encodes CDR1 SGHVS and CDR2 FNYEAQ. V was pared by 5 bases and J by 4 bases, with 7 bases of the junction left unmatched. The CDR3 is 14 amino acids. This chain's CDR3 is CASSTAGENYEQYF. The CDR3, as DNA: TGTGCCAGCAGCACAGCGGGAGAGAATTACGAGCAGTACTTC.